This TCR beta chain is from a study of shared clonotypes between healthy human individuals. Generated by immunoSEQ multiplex PCR, the TCRdb table keeps only in-frame clones and is missing some. The data hold around 1,900,000 clones, with roughly 93% observed a single time. V gave up 2 bases and J gave up 4 bases, with 17 bases separating them. Per germline, CDR1 SEHNR and CDR2 FQNEAQ (reference sequence). The CDR3 spans 16 residues. Terminally differentiated effector memory CD45RA+ cells were excluded from the naive CD8 cells, which were CD45RO-negative and positively selected for CCR7. This chain links TRBV7-9 with TRBJ2-5; tentative D call: TRBD2 (6 bases). Sequenced sample: naive CD8+ T cells from PBMCs. The origin of this receptor is a young man in good health. Some clones in this sample may be carry-over from other donors' samples. CDR3 loop: CASSLLNGQEGETQYF. The DNA for the CDR3 is TGTGCCAGCAGCTTATTAAATGGCCAGGAGGGAGAGACCCAGTACTTC.